This T cell receptor (beta chain) is drawn from a study of Ad26.COV2.S vaccination and SARS-CoV-2 variants (dated by TCRdb to the early 2020s). For context, the study as a whole: Sequencing of the TCRbeta repertoire served to evaluate the specificity and breadth of SARS-CoV-2-reactive T cell receptors following Ad26.COV2.S vaccination. The TCR-sequenced set comprised approximately 30 samples: some 20 Ad26.COV2.S vaccine recipients, 5 placebo recipients and 8 SARS-CoV-2 convalescent individuals.

In the case of this clone: Its binding antigen is unknown. No base quality values were provided; no much bigger clone lies one nucleotide off.

Reading the label with the study, this specimen's time point is: individuals recovered from natural SARS-CoV-2 infection. V lost 0 bases and J lost 2 bases; the stretch between them is 9 bases long. The CDR3 runs 15 amino acids, cysteine and phenylalanine included. Only the CDR3 part of the read is kept: 45 bases, read in frame from the first base. For CDR1 and CDR2, the germline V gene lists SGDLS and YYNGEE. The immunoSEQ Assay was used to sequence TCRbeta CDR3 regions. After extraction, genomic DNA underwent amplification by bias-controlled multiplex PCR, followed by high-throughput sequencing. The study's processing was this. To quantify the absolute abundance of every unique TCRbeta CDR3 region, sequences were collapsed and filtered. T cell fraction was estimated by normalizing TCRbeta template counts to usable DNA, which was measured by amplifying reference genes present in all nucleated cells. Repertoire TCRs were annotated as SARS-CoV-2-specific when V gene, CDR3 amino acid sequence and J gene were exactly matched to a known reactive TCR set. MIRA supplied the reference SARS-CoV-2 TCR set, which was filtered for enrichment in COVID-19-positive ImmuneCODE repertoires so that public or cross-reactive TCRs were removed. Drawing on the MIRA antigens, annotated TCRs were analysed further at the level of specific ORF or position within ORF. Breadth was defined as the number of annotated unique rearrangements divided by the total number of unique productive rearrangements, and depth was defined as the summed frequency of the annotated unique rearrangements. Two-sided Wilcoxon rank-sum tests were used to compare TCR breadth between groups. TCRdb limited this immuneACCESS table to in-frame rearrangements with V and J called. A share of clones is missing; checked studies link under half to unresolved V genes, and the rest is unexplained. The V and J calls and the clone size are those of that table, but D and trimming were determined from the DNA. This sample gives around 370,000 clones in total; about 91% of them show up just once. Of the sample, around 4.2% falls within the top ten clones.

Broader findings and caveats from the paper: Non-spike TCR breadth was comparable between vaccine and placebo recipients, consistent with the vaccine containing only spike. After vaccination, spike-specific CD8+ and CD4+ T cell responses were reported to show substantial breadth. Spike-specific TCR breadth was higher in Ad26.COV2.S recipients than in placebo recipients (P = 0.0014). It was noted by the authors that total T cell responses may have been underestimated by the TCR breadth and depth analyses.

Sequenced here: peripheral blood, sampled after recovery from COVID-19. This clonotype was sampled from a human donor who had recovered from COVID-19. The chain is encoded by TRBV9 joined to TRBJ2-1; D gene: possibly TRBD2, on 5 matching bases. The nucleotides are TGTGCCAGCAGCGTAGCACCGGGGACCTACAATGAGCAGTTCTTC. This translates into CASSVAPGTYNEQFF.